The 28 T cell receptor beta chains reported below all come from one sample, sequenced in a study of blood T cells in healthy people across ages. A J-beta primer mix and a sample-barcoded 5' primer were used in a second PCR of about 7 to 11 cycles. TCRdb re-called the 5' RACE reads with MiXCR, one entry per CDR3 protein. The profile shows about 930,000 distinct CDR3 sequences, 25% to 30% of them singletons. Another study also made use of these data, one on T cells of mothers and their children.

Sequenced input: blood. The receptors come from a woman aged 40 to 49 in good health.

This clonotype was observed a few times. This chain connects TRBV6-5 to TRBJ1-2; D perhaps matches TRBD1 (6 bases). The V end lost 2 bases, the J end lost 5 bases, and 12 bases lay between the germline ends. This CDR3 comprises 14 residues. CDR1 is MNHEY and CDR2 is SVGAGI in the germline V gene. CDR3 nucleotide sequence: TGTGCCAGCAGTTACCAAACAGGGCCGTATGGCTACACCTTC. It yields the protein CASSYQTGPYGYTF.

The chain links TRBV12-3 or TRBV12-4 to TRBJ2-1, with 9 bases that match TRBD2. J gave up 3 bases and V 7 bases, and 10 bases lay outside the gene matches. The CDR3 contains 16 residues. The CDR3 coding sequence is TGTGCCAGCAACTATCTAGCGGGGAGCATCTACAATGAGCAGTTCTTC. Translation gives CASNYLAGSIYNEQFF.

This clonotype was seen a few times. The V call is TRBV28, the J call TRBJ2-3; the match to TRBD1 covers 7 bases. The junction had 5 bases not matched to a gene; V was cut back by 7 bases and J by 7 bases. The CDR3 spans 12 residues. Germline CDR1 and CDR2: MDHEN and SYDVKM. The CDR3 nucleotides read TGTGCCAGCAATACAGGGGTTTATACGCAGTATTTT. Translating it yields CASNTGVYTQYF.

This sequence joins TRBV5-1 and TRBJ2-1, with 7 positions matching TRBD2. Losses at the gene ends were 1 base for V and 6 bases for J; bases not matched to a gene: 7. This CDR3 region has 15 residues. Looked up from germline, CDR1 is SGHRS and CDR2 is YFSETQ. Written as DNA, the CDR3 is TGCGCCAGCAGCTTGTTGGGACCGGGGGGCAATGAGCAGTTCTTC. This gives the protein CASSLLGPGGNEQFF.

There are a few counts of this clonotype. The junction and the germline gene differ at one end; a read error may be behind it. The genes are TRBV10-3 and TRBJ1-2; D might be TRBD1 (5 bases). The length of the CDR3 is 14 residues. CDR1 and CDR2 (germline): ENHRY, SYGVKD. CDR3 coding DNA: TGTGCCGTCAGTCCTCGAGACAGCGGTGAGGGCTACACCTTC. The encoded protein is CAVSPRDSGEGYTF.

This clonotype has ten or more counts. This chain uses TRBV7-2 with TRBJ2-7; D tentatively reads TRBD1 or TRBD2 (5 bases each). Germline CDR1 reads SGHTA; CDR2 reads FQGNSA. CDR3 length equals 13 residues. Trimming cost V 4 bases and J 7 bases, with 14 bases left between them. The CDR3 coding sequence is TGTGCCAGCAGCTCAGGACGGGACGGAGAGCAGTACTTC. Translating gives CASSSGRDGEQYF.

This clonotype was seen at least ten times. The chain uses TRBV5-1 and TRBJ1-2; TRBD1 matches 11 bases. The CDR3 is 14 residues long. The V segment lost 3 bases and the J segment 4 bases; nucleotides outside the gene matches: 2. The germline V gene encodes CDR1 SGHRS and CDR2 YFSETQ. The CDR3 coding sequence is TGCGCCAGCAGCTCCGGACAGGGGGCCTATGGCTACACCTTC. Protein product: CASSSGQGAYGYTF.

This clonotype came up many times. CDR3 in DNA: TGTGCCAGCAGTCTCCTACTAGCAAACGAGCAGTACTTC. Amino acid sequence: CASSLLLANEQYF. The rearrangement uses TRBV6-2 or TRBV6-3 and TRBJ2-7, with D possibly being TRBD2 (6 bases). The germline CDR1 and CDR2 sequences are MNHEY and SVGEGT. The CDR3 has 13 amino acids. V was shortened by 5 bases and J by 5 bases, with 13 bases between the two germline ends.

The J gene is TRBJ1-1, the V gene TRBV20-1, with no clear D. This CDR3 comprises 12 residues. Germline V gene lookup returns CDR1 DFQATT and CDR2 SNEGSKA (reference sequence). In DNA form, the CDR3 reads TGCAGGGCAAAAAGGGTCCCCATTGAAGCTTTCTTT. This translates into CRAKRVPIEAFF.

This chain links TRBV7-2 with TRBJ2-3; possible D gene TRBD2, 5 bases. CDR3 length: 16 residues. CDR1 is SGHTA, CDR2 FQGNSA, per germline. V was clipped by 5 bases and J by 0 bases, with 15 bases between them. CDR3 loop: CASSRVGAASTDTQYF. CDR3 DNA: TGTGCCAGCAGCCGGGTGGGAGCGGCTAGCACAGATACGCAGTATTTT.

This chain joins TRBV7-2 and TRBJ2-7; D gene ambiguous. Germline values: CDR1 SGHTA, CDR2 FQGNSA. The CDR3 runs 14 residues. V shed 5 bases and J shed 2 bases, with 13 bases lying between them. The CDR3 region has the DNA TGTGCCAGCAGCCGCCGACGGTCAGCCTACGAGCAGTACTTC. This codes for CASSRRRSAYEQYF.

The chain recombines TRBV28 with TRBJ2-1, with no clear D. CDR3 size: 12 residues. Germline V gene lookup returns CDR1 MDHEN and CDR2 SYDVKM. Trimming pared 3 bases from V and 12 bases from J, leaving 12 bases between. Here the CDR3 DNA reads TGTGCCAGCAGTTTTGACTCCCTCGGGCAGTTCTTC. This gives the protein CASSFDSLGQFF.

The V gene is TRBV7-7, the J gene TRBJ2-3; a weak D match, TRBD2 (5 bases). Germline V CDR1 and CDR2: SSHAT, FNYEAQ (reference sequence). The CDR3 sequence is 16 residues long. The CDR3 region is CASCLGLSSGEDTQYF. The CDR3 DNA sequence: TGTGCTAGCTGCTTAGGACTTTCGTCCGGGGAAGATACGCAGTATTTT.

The gene calls are TRBV15 and TRBJ2-2; D is unresolved. The CDR3 is made up of 14 amino acids. Trimming left V 6 bases short and J 4 bases short, with 12 bases between. Per germline, CDR1 LNHNV and CDR2 YYDKDF (reference sequence). CDR3 in DNA: TGTGCCACCAGACAAGTTAGAGGCACCGGGGAGCTGTTTTTT. It is translated as CATRQVRGTGELFF.

The genes are TRBV20-1 and TRBJ2-7; 10 nucleotides align to TRBD2. J lost 2 bases, V lost 0 bases, and 7 bases had no gene match. The CDR3 spans 16 residues. Germline loops: CDR1 DFQATT, CDR2 SNEGSKA (reference sequence). CDR3 nucleotide sequence: TGCAGTGCTAGAGATGATTGGCTAGCGGGGGCCTACGAGCAGTACTTC. This codes for CSARDDWLAGAYEQYF.

In this sample, this clonotype turned up a few times. The rearrangement uses TRBV14 and TRBJ2-5, with D perhaps TRBD1 or TRBD2 (5 bases each). The CDR3 totals 15 residues. Germline loops: CDR1 SGHDN, CDR2 FVKESK. V was cut by 5 bases and J by 4 bases, with 17 bases left in between. The CDR3: CASSKRDRIGETQYF. CDR3 coding DNA: TGTGCCAGCAGCAAAAGGGACCGGATCGGAGAGACCCAGTACTTC.

The rearrangement links TRBV3-1 to TRBJ2-1; 11 bases match TRBD2. The CDR3 extends over 17 amino acids. The germline V gene has CDR1 LGHDT and CDR2 YNNKEL (reference sequence). Unmatched junction bases numbered 8, after V lost 0 bases and J lost 7 bases. The chain's CDR3 is CASSQDLTSGSSNEQFF. The DNA of the CDR3 is TGTGCCAGCAGCCAAGATTTAACTAGCGGGAGTTCGAATGAGCAGTTCTTC.

This clonotype turned up a few times. The V call is TRBV24-1, the J call TRBJ2-3; D is tentatively TRBD1 or TRBD2 (5 bases each). The V gene lost 8 bases and the J gene lost 2 bases, with 10 bases spanning the gap. The CDR3 runs to 13 residues. The germline CDR1 and CDR2 sequences are KGHDR and SFDVKD. The CDR3 DNA reads TGTGCCACCACCCGGGGACCCACAGATACGCAGTATTTT. Translation gives CATTRGPTDTQYF.

This clonotype was found a few times. In DNA form, the CDR3 reads TGCAGTGCTTTTCCTCCGGGCCGTACCAATGAAAAACTGTTTTTT. Translated, it gives CSAFPPGRTNEKLFF. This chain links TRBV20-1 with TRBJ1-4; D call uncertain. CDR1 is DFQATT, CDR2 SNEGSKA, per germline (reference sequence). There are 15 residues in the CDR3. V was clipped by 5 bases and J by 5 bases, with 18 bases between them.

The gene calls are TRBV2 and TRBJ2-5; D remains unclear. The CDR3 spans 15 residues. Germline CDR1 reads SNHLY; CDR2 reads FYNNEI. Deletions cut 6 bases from V and 5 bases from J, with 19 bases between. CDR3 in DNA: TGTGCCAGCAGCTCCTACGGTAACCAAGTCGAGACCCAGTACTTC. This codes for CASSSYGNQVETQYF.

This chain connects TRBV2 to TRBJ1-5; D perhaps matches TRBD1 (6 bases). In germline, CDR1 is SNHLY, CDR2 FYNNEI. The CDR3 is 15 amino acids. V was cut by 4 bases and J by 8 bases, with 18 bases left in between. The CDR3 sequence is CASSVLRVGGEPQHF. The CDR3 DNA follows: TGTGCCAGCAGTGTCTTAAGGGTCGGGGGCGAGCCCCAGCATTTT.

V is TRBV5-8 and J is TRBJ2-2; D perhaps matches TRBD2 (6 bases). This CDR3 contains 18 residues. The germline V and J ends were trimmed by 0 bases and 0 bases, with 15 bases remaining between them. Germline lookup yields CDR1 SGHTS and CDR2 YDEGEE. The CDR3, as DNA: TGTGCCAGCAGCTTGGCCTTCGGGAGCAGCACGAACACCGGGGAGCTGTTTTTT. Protein sequence: CASSLAFGSSTNTGELFF. The whole variable domain, remainder taken from reference TRBV5-8 and TRBJ2-2, is EAGVTQSPTHLIKTRGQQATLRCSPISGHTSVYWYQQALGLGLQFLLWYDEGEERNRGNFPPRFSGRQFPNYSSELNVNALELEDSALYLCASSLAFGSSTNTGELFFGEGSRLTVL.

The rearrangement uses TRBV4-3 and TRBJ1-4; TRBD1 aligns across 9 bases. CDR3 length: 15 residues. With V trimmed by 4 bases and J by 7 bases, 7 bases remained unmatched. Germline V lookup: CDR1 LGHNA, CDR2 YSLEER. The CDR3 sequence: CASSLGDRAIEKLFF. The CDR3 DNA is TGCGCCAGCAGCCTGGGGGACAGGGCTATTGAAAAACTGTTTTTT.

The rearrangement links TRBV12-3 or TRBV12-4 to TRBJ1-2, with 10 nucleotides matching TRBD1. The length of the CDR3 is 15 residues. The V gene end was trimmed by 2 bases and the J gene end by 3 bases; junction bases not matched to a gene: 3. CDR3 DNA: TGTGCCAGCAGTTTAAGACAGGGGGCCCACTATGGCTACACCTTC. Translated, it gives CASSLRQGAHYGYTF.

As to this clonotype: A much larger clone differs by one base, so this may be a read error. The chain couples TRBV7-6 to TRBJ2-4; D is possibly TRBD1 (5 bases). The J call may not be correct, given that the DNA end is closer to TRBJ2-7. The CDR3 has 14 amino acids. Germline-derived CDR1 and CDR2 are SGHVS and FNYEAQ. CDR3 in DNA: TGTGCCAGCAGCATCACGACAGACTCCTACGAGCAGTACTTC. This translates into CASSITTDSYEQYF.

In the case of this clonotype: A read error may explain this, as a much larger clone is one base away. This sequence joins TRBV7-2 and TRBJ2-7; D gene unclear. The CDR3 extends over 14 amino acids. Looked up from germline, CDR1 is SGHTA and CDR2 is FQGNSA. V gave up 1 base and J gave up 9 bases, with 16 bases separating them. The CDR3 sequence: CASSLENVYHGQYF. The DNA for the CDR3 is TGTGCCAGCAGCTTAGAAAATGTGTACCACGGGCAGTACTTC.

In its sample, this clonotype was seen a few times. The chain uses TRBV20-1 and TRBJ2-7, with 7 bases fitting TRBD1. The germline V gene has CDR1 DFQATT and CDR2 SNEGSKA (reference sequence). V trimming: 3 bases; J trimming: 2 bases; junction bases outside the gene matches: 16. The CDR3 contains 17 residues. CDR3 coding DNA: TGCAGTGCTAGGAGACCAGGAGGTAGACAGGGCGCCTACGAGCAGTACTTC. Translating gives CSARRPGGRQGAYEQYF.

The J gene is TRBJ1-6, the V gene TRBV7-9; D not certain. V was shortened by 1 base and J by 18 bases, with 13 bases between the two germline ends. Germline V gene data show CDR1 as SEHNR and CDR2 as FQNEAQ (reference sequence). The CDR3 extends over 12 amino acids. The CDR3 reads CASSLVRESPHF. CDR3 coding DNA: TGTGCCAGCAGCTTAGTTCGTGAATCCCCCCACTTT.